This entry is about one T cell receptor (beta chain). Trimming cost V 2 bases and J 5 bases, with 7 bases left between them. The CDR3 consists of 13 residues. Germline CDR1 reads LNHDA; CDR2 reads SQIVND (reference sequence). These data come from a study of PD-L1 blockade in urothelial cancer. In the study overall: Intravenous atezolizumab, 1,200 mg every 3 weeks, was begun by patients around 2014.

Spiking each PCR with synthetic TCR analog templates was performed. Sequencing used immunoSEQ multiplex PCR; TCRdb keeps in-frame clones, though not all of them. The sample holds approximately 80,000 clones, over 80% seen once. The TCR comes from a man between 65 and 80 years old with urothelial cancer. The sample here was PBMCs, taken around atezolizumab (anti-PD-L1) treatment. V and J are TRBV19 and TRBJ2-1; no firm D call. CDR3 in amino acids: CASSISRNNEQFF. DNA of the CDR3: TGTGCCAGTAGTATATCCAGGAACAATGAGCAGTTCTTC.